This T cell receptor beta chain was identified during a study of T-cell reconstitution after alpha-beta-depleted transplantation in children. This clonotype was detected ten times or more. Construction of the TCRbeta library involved unique molecular identifiers. TCRdb re-called the PCR reads through MiXCR, storing one row per CDR3 protein. In the table there are roughly 100,000 distinct CDR3 sequences, roughly 8% of which are singletons. The V gene's germline CDR1 is SGHAT and CDR2 FQDESV (reference sequence). The CDR3 sequence is 18 residues long. J was trimmed by 1 base and V by 5 bases; bases with no gene match: 12.

The chain recombines TRBV11-1 with TRBJ2-2; TRBD2 agrees at 8 bases. This receptor was taken from a human donor who donated a stem cell graft to a child with congenital amegakaryocytic thrombocytopenia. The starting material was PBMCs from the stem cell graft donor, obtained from the stem cell graft. CDR3 nucleotide sequence: TGTGCCAGCAGCCCAATAGCCGTACTAGCGGAGAACACCGGGGAGCTGTTTTTT. This translates into CASSPIAVLAENTGELFF.